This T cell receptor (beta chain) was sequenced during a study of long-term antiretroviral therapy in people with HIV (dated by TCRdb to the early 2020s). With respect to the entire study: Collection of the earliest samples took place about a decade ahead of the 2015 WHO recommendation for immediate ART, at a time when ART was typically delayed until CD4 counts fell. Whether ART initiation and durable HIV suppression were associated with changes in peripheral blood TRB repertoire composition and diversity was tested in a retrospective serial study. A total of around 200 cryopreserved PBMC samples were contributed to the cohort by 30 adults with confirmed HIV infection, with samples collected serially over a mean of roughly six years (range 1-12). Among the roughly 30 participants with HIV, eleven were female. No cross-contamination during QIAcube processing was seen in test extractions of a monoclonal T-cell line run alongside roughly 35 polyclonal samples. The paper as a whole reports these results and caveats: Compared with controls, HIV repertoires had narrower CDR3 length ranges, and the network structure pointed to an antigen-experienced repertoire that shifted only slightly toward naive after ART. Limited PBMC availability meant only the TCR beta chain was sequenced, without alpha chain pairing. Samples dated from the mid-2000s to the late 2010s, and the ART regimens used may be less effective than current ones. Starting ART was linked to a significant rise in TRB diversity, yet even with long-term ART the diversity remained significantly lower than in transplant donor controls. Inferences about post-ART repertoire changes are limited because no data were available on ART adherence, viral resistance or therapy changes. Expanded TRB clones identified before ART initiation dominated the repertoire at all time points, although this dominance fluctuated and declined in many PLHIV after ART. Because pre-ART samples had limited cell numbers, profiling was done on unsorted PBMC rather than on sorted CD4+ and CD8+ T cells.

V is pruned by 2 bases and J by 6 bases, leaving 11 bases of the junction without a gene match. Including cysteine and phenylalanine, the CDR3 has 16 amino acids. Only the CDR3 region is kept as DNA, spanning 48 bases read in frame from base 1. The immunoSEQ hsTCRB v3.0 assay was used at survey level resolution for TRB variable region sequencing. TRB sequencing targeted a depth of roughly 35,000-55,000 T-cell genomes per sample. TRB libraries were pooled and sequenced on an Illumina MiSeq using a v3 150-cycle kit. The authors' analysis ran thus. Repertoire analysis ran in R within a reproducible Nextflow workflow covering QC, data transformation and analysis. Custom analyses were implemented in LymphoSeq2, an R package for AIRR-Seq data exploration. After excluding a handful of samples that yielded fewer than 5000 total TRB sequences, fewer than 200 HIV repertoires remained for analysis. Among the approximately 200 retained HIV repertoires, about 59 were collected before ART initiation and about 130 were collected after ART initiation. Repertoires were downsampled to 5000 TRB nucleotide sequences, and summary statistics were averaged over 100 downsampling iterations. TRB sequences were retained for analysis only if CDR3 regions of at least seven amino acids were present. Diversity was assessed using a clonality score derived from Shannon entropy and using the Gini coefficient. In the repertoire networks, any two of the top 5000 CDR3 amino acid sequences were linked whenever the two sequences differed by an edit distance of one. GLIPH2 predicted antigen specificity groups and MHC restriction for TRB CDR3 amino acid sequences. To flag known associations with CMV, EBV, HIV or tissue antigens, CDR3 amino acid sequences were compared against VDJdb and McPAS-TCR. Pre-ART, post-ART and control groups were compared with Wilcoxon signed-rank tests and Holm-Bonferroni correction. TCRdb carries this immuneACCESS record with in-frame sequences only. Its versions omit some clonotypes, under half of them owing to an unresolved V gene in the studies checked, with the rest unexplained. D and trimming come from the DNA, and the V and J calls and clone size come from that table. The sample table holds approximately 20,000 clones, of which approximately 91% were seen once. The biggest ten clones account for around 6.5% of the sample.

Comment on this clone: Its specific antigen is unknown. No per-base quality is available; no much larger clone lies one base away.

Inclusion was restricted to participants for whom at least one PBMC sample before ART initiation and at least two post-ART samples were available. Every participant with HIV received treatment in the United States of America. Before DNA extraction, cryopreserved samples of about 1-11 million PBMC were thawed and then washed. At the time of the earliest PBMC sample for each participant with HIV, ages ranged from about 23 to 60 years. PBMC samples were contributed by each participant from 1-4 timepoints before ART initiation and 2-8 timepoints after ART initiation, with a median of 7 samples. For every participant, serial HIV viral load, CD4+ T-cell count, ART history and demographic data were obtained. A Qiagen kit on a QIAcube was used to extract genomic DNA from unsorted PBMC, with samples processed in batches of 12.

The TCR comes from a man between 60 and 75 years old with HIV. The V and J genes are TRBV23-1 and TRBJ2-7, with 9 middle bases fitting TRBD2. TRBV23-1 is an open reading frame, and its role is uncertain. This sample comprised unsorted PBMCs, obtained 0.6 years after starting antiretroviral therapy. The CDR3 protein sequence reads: CASSQGGAGGPGEQYF. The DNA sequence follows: TGCGCCAGCAGTCAAGGCGGGGCGGGAGGGCCGGGCGAGCAGTACTTC.